Listed below are T cell receptor beta chains from one sample, sequenced in a study of regulatory and conventional T cells in RAG deficiency. Measured with immunoSEQ multiplex PCR; TCRdb has only the in-frame clones, and not every one. The sample yields approximately 28,000 clones, about 95% seen once. Another study also made use of these data, one on regulatory T cells.

Sequenced sample: CD25- CD4+ T cells sorted from blood. These receptors all come from a human donor in good health. The CDR3 runs from the conserved cysteine through the conserved F or W. The D gene is left open where the match is weak. Some rows have no size entry. The others give once, few or many, or a class for an expanded clone.

D gene,V gene,J gene,clone size,CDR3 protein,CDR3 DNA
TRBD1,TRBV5-1,TRBJ2-1,NA,CASSSTGGNSYNEQFF,TGCGCCAGCAGCAGTACAGGGGGGAACTCCTACAATGAGCAGTTCTTC
TRBD1,TRBV18,TRBJ1-6,NA,CASSTQGVGSPLHF,TGTGCCAGCTCGACACAGGGGGTGGGTTCACCCCTCCACTTT
NA,TRBV7-3,TRBJ1-1,NA,CASSLQGRNTEAFF,TGTGCCAGCAGCTTACAGGGGCGAAACACTGAAGCTTTCTTT
TRBD2,TRBV7-6,TRBJ2-7,NA,CASSLADGLASYEQYF,TGTGCCAGCAGCTTAGCGGACGGACTAGCTTCTTACGAGCAGTACTTC
TRBD2,TRBV28,TRBJ2-5,NA,CASNLSGAAQETQYF,TGTGCCAGCAATCTTAGCGGGGCCGCCCAAGAGACCCAGTACTTC
NA,TRBV25-1,TRBJ1-2,NA,CASSPIEVLYYGYTF,TGTGCCAGCAGCCCCATAGAGGTCCTTTACTATGGCTACACCTTC
TRBD2,TRBV2,TRBJ2-7,NA,CASSVLGLVGEQYF,TGTGCCAGCAGCGTGCTGGGACTAGTGGGCGAGCAGTACTTC
NA,TRBV7-3,TRBJ2-1,NA,CASSFDLYNEQFF,TGTGCCAGCAGCTTCGACTTGTACAATGAGCAGTTCTTC
NA,TRBV6-5,TRBJ1-4,NA,CASRPNSHNEKLFF,TGTGCCAGCAGACCGAATAGTCATAATGAAAAACTGTTTTTT
NA,TRBV5-1,TRBJ2-5,NA,CASSDARGTQYF,TGCGCCAGCAGCGACGCTAGGGGGACCCAGTACTTC
TRBD1,TRBV18,TRBJ1-1,NA,CASSKGTGGSTEAFF,TGTGCCAGCTCAAAAGGGACAGGGGGCTCCACTGAAGCTTTCTTT
TRBD1,TRBV2,TRBJ1-5,NA,CASLGQGGQPQHF,TGTGCCAGCCTAGGACAGGGGGGCCAGCCCCAGCATTTT
NA,TRBV20-1,TRBJ1-2,once,CSVFSNYGYTF,TGCAGTGTGTTCAGTAACTATGGCTACACCTTC
NA,TRBV29-1,TRBJ1-6,once,CSVGGWRAASSPLHF,TGCAGCGTCGGGGGGTGGAGGGCAGCCAGCTCACCCCTCCACTTT
NA,TRBV5-1,TRBJ2-5,NA,CASCLWQGVETQYF,TGCGCCAGCTGCTTGTGGCAGGGCGTTGAGACCCAGTACTTC
TRBD1,TRBV11-3,TRBJ2-2,NA,CASSLLGQGSNTGELFF,TGTGCCAGCAGCTTGTTGGGACAGGGCTCGAACACCGGGGAGCTGTTTTTT
NA,TRBV7-9,TRBJ1-6,NA,CASSLSPVGGSSYNSPLHF,TGTGCCAGCAGCTTATCCCCGGTTGGGGGGAGCTCCTATAATTCACCCCTCCACTTT
NA,TRBV4-1,TRBJ1-5,NA,CASSQEAGHQPQHF,TGCGCCAGCAGCCAAGAGGCAGGGCATCAGCCCCAGCATTTT
TRBD2,TRBV4-2,TRBJ2-5,NA,CASSQDPAGGLSPPSQETQYF,TGTGCCAGCAGCCAAGATCCAGCGGGGGGTCTTTCCCCGCCTTCCCAAGAGACCCAGTACTTC
NA,TRBV7-7,TRBJ2-3,NA,CASSPRTRGLHTDTQYF,TGTGCCAGCAGCCCCCGGACAAGGGGCCTCCACACAGATACGCAGTATTTT
NA,TRBV15,TRBJ2-3,NA,CATSRDPASSTDTQYF,TGTGCCACCAGCAGAGATCCGGCTAGCTCCACAGATACGCAGTATTTT
TRBD1,TRBV10-3,TRBJ2-7,NA,CAIGTGYEQYF,TGTGCCATCGGGACAGGGTACGAGCAGTACTTC
TRBD2,TRBV5-4,TRBJ2-3,NA,CASSLRASGLDTQYF,TGTGCCAGCAGCTTGAGGGCTAGCGGGTTAGATACGCAGTATTTT
TRBD1,TRBV5-4,TRBJ1-6,NA,CASSLNRGSYNSPLHF,TGTGCCAGCAGCTTGAACAGGGGGTCCTATAATTCACCCCTCCACTTT
TRBD2,TRBV5-5,TRBJ2-7,NA,CASSSVSGGAYEQYF,TGTGCCAGCAGCTCGGTTAGCGGGGGGGCCTACGAGCAGTACTTC
TRBD1,TRBV6-7,TRBJ1-2,NA,CASSYPNRGKKRWGYTF,TGTGCCAGCAGTTACCCCAACAGGGGGAAGAAAAGGTGGGGCTACACCTTC
NA,TRBV20-1,TRBJ2-2,NA,CSVAEVGELFF,TGCAGTGTAGCTGAGGTGGGGGAGCTGTTTTTT
NA,TRBV11-2,TRBJ2-1,NA,CASSSRLPHEQFF,TGTGCCAGCAGCTCTCGACTCCCCCATGAGCAGTTCTTC
NA,TRBV5-5,TRBJ1-1,NA,CASSHGTGTGLYRAFF,TGTGCCAGCAGCCATGGAACAGGGACGGGGTTGTATCGAGCTTTCTTT
NA,TRBV6-1,TRBJ1-2,NA,CASSLDSYGYTF,TGTGCCAGCAGCCTGGACAGCTATGGCTACACCTTC
NA,TRBV6-5,TRBJ1-6,NA,CASSQFSNSPLHF,TGTGCCAGCAGTCAGTTTTCGAATTCACCCCTCCACTTT
TRBD1,TRBV6-1,TRBJ1-5,NA,CASRGQGNQPQHF,TGTGCCAGCAGGGGACAGGGCAATCAGCCCCAGCATTTT
NA,TRBV5-4,TRBJ2-7,NA,CASSPGHRAGLEQYF,TGTGCCAGCAGCCCAGGTCACAGGGCCGGTTTAGAGCAGTACTTC
NA,TRBV11-2,TRBJ1-3,once,CASYKTGGNTIYF,TGTGCCAGCTACAAAACCGGGGGAAACACCATATATTTT
NA,TRBV6-1,TRBJ1-6,NA,CASSEQGNSPLHF,TGTGCCAGCAGTGAACAGGGAAATTCCCCCCTCCACTTT
TRBD1,TRBV13,TRBJ2-5,NA,CASSLGDRGIETQYF,TGTGCCAGCAGCTTAGGAGACAGGGGCATTGAGACCCAGTACTTC
NA,TRBV6-6,TRBJ2-1,NA,CASIADRRNRTNEQFF,TGTGCCAGCATCGCCGATCGGAGGAACCGGACTAATGAGCAGTTCTTC
NA,TRBV6-1,TRBJ2-7,NA,CASSERGTEAYEQYF,TGTGCCAGCAGTGAACGGGGGACAGAAGCCTACGAGCAGTACTTC
NA,TRBV6-5,TRBJ2-1,NA,CASSLSGSNEQFF,TGTGCCAGCAGTTTGTCAGGGTCCAATGAGCAGTTCTTC
NA,TRBV5-1,TRBJ2-2,NA,CASSPRASENTGELFF,TGCGCCAGCAGCCCTCGCGCTAGCGAGAACACCGGGGAGCTGTTTTTT
NA,TRBV29-1,TRBJ2-5,NA,CSVGGLGTAVQETQYF,TGCAGCGTTGGGGGACTGGGGACAGCCGTACAAGAGACCCAGTACTTC
NA,TRBV7-9,TRBJ1-4,NA,CASSSGQTATNEKLFF,TGTGCCAGCAGCTCAGGACAGACTGCAACTAATGAAAAACTGTTTTTT
NA,TRBV19,TRBJ2-5,NA,CASSTPREPPETQYF,TGTGCCAGTAGTACGCCTCGGGAGCCGCCAGAGACCCAGTACTTC
TRBD1,TRBV4-1,TRBJ1-4,NA,CASSLPGQEGEKLFF,TGCGCCAGCAGCCTCCCGGGACAGGAGGGGGAAAAACTGTTTTTT
NA,TRBV5-1,TRBJ2-5,NA,CASSLGTTKETQYF,TGCGCCAGCAGCTTGGGGACTACCAAAGAGACCCAGTACTTC